Below, 8 T cell receptor beta chains from the same sample are listed, as sequenced in a study of cytotoxic CD8 clonotypes in ibrutinib-treated CLL. Repertoires were generated with immunoSEQ multiplex PCR, while TCRdb's copy carries only in-frame clones and drops some. The sample gives roughly 70,000 clones, about nine tenths of which show up once; approximately 3.1% is in the top ten. Material: PBMCs, obtained after 12 months of ibrutinib treatment. Every receptor here comes from a human donor with chronic lymphocytic leukemia.

The rearrangement uses TRBV18 and TRBJ2-6; D not certain. The V gene's germline CDR1 is KGHSH and CDR2 LQKENI. V was clipped by 0 bases and J by 0 bases, with 9 bases between them. The CDR3 runs to 17 residues. The CDR3 nucleotides read TGTGCCAGCTCACCACCAGGAACCCACTCTGGGGCCAACGTCCTGACTTTC. Translated, it gives CASSPPGTHSGANVLTF.

The chain links TRBV7-7 to TRBJ2-2; D may be TRBD1 (6 bases). The ends were cut back, 5 bases at V and 5 bases at J, with 15 bases in the middle. The CDR3 is 15 residues long. Germline CDR1 SSHAT, CDR2 FNYEAQ (reference sequence). The CDR3 nucleotides are TGTGCCAGCAGCCCCCGGACAGAAATTACCGGGGAGCTGTTTTTT. Its translation is CASSPRTEITGELFF.

The V gene is TRBV7-7, the J gene TRBJ2-5; no definite D call. V dropped 6 bases and J dropped 6 bases, with 11 bases sitting between them. The CDR3 spans 12 residues. The germline CDR1 and CDR2 sequences are SSHAT and FNYEAQ (reference sequence). CDR3 nucleotides: TGTGCCAGCAGTCCCCCGGGCCAGACCCAGTACTTC. This sequence encodes CASSPPGQTQYF.

The genes are TRBV4-1 and TRBJ1-2; the D is unclear. Germline V lookup: CDR1 MGHRA, CDR2 YSYEKL. V was shortened by 0 bases and J by 4 bases, with 12 bases between the two germline ends. The CDR3 runs 15 residues. The CDR3 coding sequence is TGCGCCAGCAGCCAAGATGTATCCGCAGCCTATGGCTACACCTTC. Amino acid sequence: CASSQDVSAAYGYTF.

The rearrangement joins TRBV14 to TRBJ2-1; 12 nucleotides align to TRBD2. The V segment lost 1 base and the J segment 8 bases; nucleotides outside the gene matches: 9. Germline lookup yields CDR1 SGHDN and CDR2 FVKESK. This CDR3 contains 17 residues. The CDR3 DNA sequence: TGTGCCAGCAGCCAAGGGACTAGCGGGACTGGTGGGGATGAGCAGTTCTTC. It encodes CASSQGTSGTGGDEQFF. Using reference TRBV14 and TRBJ2-1 for the parts outside the CDR3, the full variable domain is EAGVTQFPSHSVIEKGQTVTLRCDPISGHDNLYWYRRVMGKEIKFLLHFVKESKQDESGMPNNRFLAERTGGTYSTLKVQPAELEDSGVYFCASSQGTSGTGGDEQFFGPGTRLTVL.

This chain uses TRBV19 with TRBJ1-5; D may be TRBD1 (6 bases). V lost 8 bases and J lost 3, with 23 bases in between. Germline V gene sequence: CDR1 LNHDA, CDR2 SQIVND (reference sequence). The CDR3 sequence is 17 residues long. CDR3 in amino acids: CASVIQGGPAINQPQHF. CDR3 nucleotides: TGTGCCAGTGTTATACAAGGGGGGCCCGCCATCAATCAGCCCCAGCATTTT.

The chain combines TRBV30 with TRBJ2-2, with D maybe TRBD1 (6 bases). Per the germline V gene, CDR1 is GTSNPN and CDR2 is SVGIG (reference sequence). With 2 bases removed from V and 1 base from J, the gap between germline ends came to 8 bases. The CDR3 has 14 amino acids. CDR3 bases: TGTGCCTGGAGTCAGGGACAGAACACCGGGGAGCTGTTTTTT. It yields the protein CAWSQGQNTGELFF.

The chain is built from TRBV2 and TRBJ2-7, with 12 bases that match TRBD2. The CDR3 extends over 16 amino acids. The germline V gene encodes CDR1 SNHLY and CDR2 FYNNEI. The trim removed 6 bases at V and 5 bases at J, leaving 11 bases unmatched. The CDR3 sequence is CASSGGTSGRINEQYF. CDR3 sequence (DNA): TGTGCCAGCAGCGGGGGAACTAGCGGGAGGATCAACGAGCAGTACTTC.